This T cell receptor (beta chain) derives from a study of T cell responses to AZD1222 COVID-19 vaccine. As to this clone: Antigen: not known.

The data were produced by immunoSEQ multiplex PCR, yet TCRdb's version contains in-frame clones alone and is incomplete. Of 90,000 to 150,000 clones listed, roughly 87% are singletons. Overall study findings and caveats: Unmutated variant regions reportedly attract nearly half of all spike-specific TCRs.

Germline trimming cut 8 bases from V and 2 bases from J; bases unmatched to any gene: 8. Per germline, CDR1 GTSNPN and CDR2 SVGIG (reference sequence). This CDR3 contains 14 residues. The sequencing used peripheral blood, collected on day 0 of AZD1222 vaccination. This receptor was taken from an adult in good health. The J gene is TRBJ2-7, the V gene TRBV30; 11 nucleotides agree with TRBD1. The CDR3 DNA sequence: TGTGCCCATGCCCCGGGACAGGGGGCCTACGAGCAGTACTTC. It specifies CAHAPGQGAYEQYF.